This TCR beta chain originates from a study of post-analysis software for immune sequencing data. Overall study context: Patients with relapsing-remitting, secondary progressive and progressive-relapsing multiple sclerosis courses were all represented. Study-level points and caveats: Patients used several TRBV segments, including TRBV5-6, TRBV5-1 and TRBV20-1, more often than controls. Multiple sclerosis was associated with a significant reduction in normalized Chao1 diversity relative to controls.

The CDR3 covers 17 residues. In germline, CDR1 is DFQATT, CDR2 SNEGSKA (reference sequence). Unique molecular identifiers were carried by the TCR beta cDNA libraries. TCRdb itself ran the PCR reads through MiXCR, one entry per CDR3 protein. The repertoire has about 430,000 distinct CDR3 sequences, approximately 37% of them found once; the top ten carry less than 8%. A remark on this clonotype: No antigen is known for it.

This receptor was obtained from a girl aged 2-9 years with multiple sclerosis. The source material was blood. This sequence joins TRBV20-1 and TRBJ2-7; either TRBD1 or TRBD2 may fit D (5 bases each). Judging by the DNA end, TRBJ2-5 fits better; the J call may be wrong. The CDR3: CSARDRSGRRPGETQYF. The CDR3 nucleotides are TGCAGTGCTAGAGATAGGTCAGGGCGGAGGCCGGGGGAGACCCAGTACTTC.